A single sample is the source of the 27 T cell receptor beta chains below, sequenced in a study of CD8+ T cells in alopecia areata. cDNA reverse transcribed from extracted RNA served as the sequencing template. The assay was immunoSEQ multiplex PCR, and TCRdb's table has in-frame clones only and misses some. The table has some 150,000 clones, under 60% seen once; the top ten hold 15% to 20%. This material consisted of CD8+ T cells sorted from blood, taken at week 0. The receptors derive from a human donor with alopecia areata.

V usage is TRBV19 and J usage is TRBJ2-7; D not resolved. This CDR3 has 12 amino acids. The germline gives CDR1 LNHDA, CDR2 SQIVND (reference sequence). V lost 1 base to trimming and J lost 6 bases, with 7 bases between them. CDR3 protein: CASSIGSTEQYF. As DNA, the CDR3 is TGTGCCAGTAGTATAGGATCGACCGAGCAGTACTTC.

The rearrangement links TRBV5-6 to TRBJ1-6, with a weak D call TRBD1 (5 bases). The CDR3 is 15 residues long. Between the trimmed V and J ends, which lost 4 bases and 10 bases, there was a span of 18 bases. The germline gives CDR1 SGHDT, CDR2 YYEEEE. The CDR3, as DNA: TGTGCCAGCAGCGAAGGAGCATCAGGGAGATCACCCCTCCACTTT. Protein product: CASSEGASGRSPLHF. The variable domain in full, with the rest retrieved from reference TRBV5-6 and TRBJ1-6, is DAGVTQSPTHLIKTRGQQVTLRCSPKSGHDTVSWYQQALGQGPQFIFQYYEEEERQRGNFPDRFSGHQFPNYSSELNVNALLLGDSALYLCASSEGASGRSPLHFGNGTRLTVT.

This clone was detected only a few times. The chain combines TRBV4-3 with TRBJ1-6; 9 bases match TRBD1. The junction had 4 bases not matched to a gene; V was cut back by 0 bases and J by 10 bases. Germline assignment: CDR1 LGHNA and CDR2 YSLEER. The length of the CDR3 is 15 residues. CDR3 residues: CASSQDQQGASPLHF. DNA for the CDR3: TGCGCCAGCAGCCAAGATCAACAGGGGGCATCACCCCTCCACTTT.

The chain recombines TRBV14 with TRBJ2-2, with D uncertain. In germline, CDR1 is SGHDN, CDR2 FVKESK. This CDR3 has 15 amino acids. V was trimmed by 2 bases and J by 4 bases, leaving 11 bases between them. CDR3 protein: CASSQKGPLTGELFF. The CDR3 coding sequence is TGTGCCAGCAGCCAAAAAGGGCCCCTCACCGGGGAGCTGTTTTTT.

V usage is TRBV14 and J usage is TRBJ1-2; 7 positions agree with TRBD1. J lost 0 bases, V lost 3 bases, and 4 bases had no gene match. Germline assignment: CDR1 SGHDN and CDR2 FVKESK. This CDR3 region has 15 residues. CDR3 residues: CASSHLQGPNYGYTF. The CDR3, as DNA: TGTGCCAGCAGCCACCTACAGGGGCCTAACTATGGCTACACCTTC.

The chain links TRBV9 to TRBJ2-3, with 10 nucleotides matching TRBD2. The junction had 9 bases not matched to a gene; V was cut back by 3 bases and J by 2 bases. The CDR3 is 17 residues long. Germline CDR1 is SGDLS and CDR2 is YYNGEE. The CDR3 spells CASSDDPGLANTDTQYF. The CDR3, as DNA: TGTGCCAGCAGCGACGACCCGGGACTAGCGAACACAGATACGCAGTATTTT.

Only a few counts were recorded for this clone. The rearrangement links TRBV30 to TRBJ1-5; D call uncertain. The CDR3 has 13 amino acids. Germline CDR1 reads GTSNPN; CDR2 reads SVGIG (reference sequence). Trimming removed 0 bases at V and 6 bases at J, with 9 bases between. The CDR3: CAWSVDSTQPQHF. DNA for the CDR3: TGTGCCTGGAGTGTAGACTCTACTCAGCCCCAGCATTTT.

The sample holds a few counts of this clone. V usage is TRBV4-3 and J usage is TRBJ2-3; a weak D match, TRBD1 (5 bases). Germline assignment: CDR1 LGHNA and CDR2 YSLEER. There are 19 residues in the CDR3. V was clipped by 1 base and J by 4 bases, with 24 bases between them. The CDR3 is CASSQGTYRRESHADTQYF. CDR3 DNA: TGCGCCAGCAGCCAAGGGACATACCGGAGAGAATCGCACGCAGATACGCAGTATTTT.

The rearrangement links TRBV6-5 to TRBJ2-2; D is unclear. Germline values: CDR1 MNHEY, CDR2 SVGAGI. V dropped 5 bases and J dropped 3 bases, with 7 bases sitting between them. This CDR3 is 13 amino acids long. The CDR3 sequence: CASSTQYTGELFF. CDR3 sequence (DNA): TGTGCCAGCAGTACTCAATACACCGGGGAGCTGTTTTTT.

The rearrangement uses TRBV27 and TRBJ1-6; the D is unclear. Germline CDR1 reads MNHEY; CDR2 reads SMNVEV (reference sequence). Between the trimmed V and J ends, which lost 4 bases and 9 bases, there was a span of 13 bases. The CDR3 has 14 amino acids. The CDR3 DNA follows: TGTGCCAGCAGTTCGTTCGGGGTCCGTTCACCCCTCCACTTT. This gives the protein CASSSFGVRSPLHF.

The rearrangement joins TRBV7-6 to TRBJ1-1; no reliable D call. The V gene lost 1 base and the J gene lost 0 bases, with 12 bases spanning the gap. Germline V gives CDR1 SGHVS, CDR2 FNYEAQ. The CDR3 sequence is 16 residues long. In nucleotides, the CDR3 is TGTGCCAGCAGCTTAGACCAGCCACTAATGAACACTGAAGCTTTCTTT. Translated: CASSLDQPLMNTEAFF.

The chain uses TRBV7-6 and TRBJ1-1, with D maybe TRBD1 (5 bases). V was cut by 4 bases and J by 1 base, with 7 bases left in between. The germline gives CDR1 SGHVS, CDR2 FNYEAQ. The CDR3 consists of 13 residues. Written as DNA, the CDR3 is TGTGCCAGCAGCTACGGACAGAACACTGAAGCTTTCTTT. It codes for CASSYGQNTEAFF.

The CDR3 region has the DNA TGTGCCAGCAGGAACCTGGGCCTACGAGGGGCCTACGAGCAGTACTTC. Amino acids: CASRNLGLRGAYEQYF. This chain joins TRBV6-6 and TRBJ2-7, with D perhaps being TRBD1 or TRBD2 (5 bases each). There are 16 residues in the CDR3. V was trimmed by 6 bases and J by 2 bases, leaving 20 bases between them. Per the germline V gene, CDR1 is MNHNY and CDR2 is SVGAGI (reference sequence).

This clone was counted a few times. V is TRBV13 and J is TRBJ1-2; D remains ambiguous. The CDR3 is 12 amino acids. CDR1 is PRHDT and CDR2 is FYEKMQ in the germline V gene (reference sequence). V lost 0 bases, J lost 4 bases, and 3 bases lay in between. The chain's CDR3 is CASSLGSYGYTF. The CDR3 DNA reads as TGTGCCAGCAGCTTAGGGTCCTATGGCTACACCTTC.

The genes are TRBV6-5 and TRBJ2-5; D is possibly TRBD2 (6 bases). This CDR3 comprises 16 residues. Trimming left V 0 bases short and J 5 bases short, with 16 bases between. Germline CDR1 and CDR2: MNHEY and SVGAGI. The CDR3 nucleotides read TGTGCCAGCAGTTACTCGAGCACTAGCAGGCTGGAGACCCAGTACTTC. Its translation: CASSYSSTSRLETQYF.

The rearrangement joins TRBV4-1 to TRBJ1-2; the D is unclear. The CDR3 totals 12 residues. V was clipped by 2 bases and J by 3 bases, with 4 bases between them. Germline V gene data show CDR1 as MGHRA and CDR2 as YSYEKL. CDR3 in DNA: TGCGCCAGCAGCCAACCGGACTATGGCTACACCTTC. Protein sequence: CASSQPDYGYTF.

The chain links TRBV9 to TRBJ2-7; 8 bases align to TRBD1. The CDR3 length is 16 residues. Germline V gene lookup returns CDR1 SGDLS and CDR2 YYNGEE. V lost 0 bases and J lost 3; bases outside the gene matches: 8. The CDR3 region has the DNA TGTGCCAGCAGCGTAGGGGGATTTGGACAGGGCTACGAGCAGTACTTC. It specifies CASSVGGFGQGYEQYF.

This clone was counted once. The CDR3 DNA reads TGCGCCAGCATCCTAGGGGACAGGGAGGGCACAGATACGCAGTATTTT. This encodes CASILGDREGTDTQYF. The V call is TRBV4-3, the J call TRBJ2-3, with 9 bases fitting TRBD1. Germline CDR1 reads LGHNA; CDR2 reads YSLEER. The CDR3 covers 16 residues. V lost 7 bases to trimming and J lost 1 base; unmatched junction nucleotides: 9.

This clone was seen a handful of times. The genes are TRBV29-1 and TRBJ2-3; the D gene is possibly TRBD1 (6 bases). V shed 7 bases and J shed 6 bases, with 14 bases lying between them. This CDR3 is 12 amino acids long. Germline V gene data show CDR1 as SQVTM and CDR2 as ANQGSEA. The CDR3 here is CSGSGGADTQYF. In nucleotides, the CDR3 is TGCAGCGGTTCTGGGGGCGCGGATACGCAGTATTTT.

The gene calls are TRBV21-1 and TRBJ2-1; the D segment call TRBD1 is taken from the table without a DNA check. TRBV21-1 is a pseudogene segment. There are 15 residues in the CDR3. The CDR3 reads CASSTDPTGNNEQFF. In DNA, the CDR3 is TGTGCCAGCAGCACCGACCCCACAGGGAACAATGAGCAGTTCTTC.

The chain has TRBV7-8 and TRBJ1-2; weak D call: TRBD1 (6 bases). Looked up from germline, CDR1 is SGHVS and CDR2 is FQNEAQ. CDR3 length equals 15 residues. V was shortened by 2 bases and J by 6 bases, with 16 bases between the two germline ends. The CDR3 protein is CASSLYGGDWHGYTF. CDR3 nucleotide sequence: TGTGCCAGCAGCTTATATGGGGGCGATTGGCATGGCTACACCTTC.

The chain uses TRBV13 and TRBJ1-2; D gene unclear. The CDR3 is made up of 14 amino acids. Trimming cost V 5 bases and J 3 bases, with 13 bases left between them. Looked up from germline, CDR1 is PRHDT and CDR2 is FYEKMQ (reference sequence). CDR3 in amino acids: CASSTQRADYGYTF. CDR3 in DNA: TGTGCCAGCAGCACCCAGCGGGCAGACTATGGCTACACCTTC.

The gene calls are TRBV4-3 and TRBJ2-3, with 7 bases identical to TRBD1. The CDR3 consists of 18 residues. Trimming cost V 0 bases and J 2 bases; bases outside gene matches: 11. Germline loops: CDR1 LGHNA, CDR2 YSLEER. The DNA of the CDR3 is TGCGCCAGCAGCCAAGAAAATCCCCTTACAGGGGCCACAGATACGCAGTATTTT. This gives the protein CASSQENPLTGATDTQYF.

This clone appeared a single time. This rearrangement joins TRBV7-8 to TRBJ2-3; no definite D call. V was clipped by 6 bases and J by 0 bases, with 7 bases between them. The CDR3 consists of 13 residues. Germline V gene data show CDR1 as SGHVS and CDR2 as FQNEAQ. CDR3 bases: TGTGCCAGCAGTCCATCGAGCACAGATACGCAGTATTTT. Translation gives CASSPSSTDTQYF.

CDR3 in amino acids: CATRGQNSPLHF. CDR3 bases: TGTGCCACCAGGGGACAGAATTCACCCCTCCACTTT. The chain combines TRBV15 with TRBJ1-6; TRBD1 aligns across 7 bases. The germline V gene encodes CDR1 LNHNV and CDR2 YYDKDF (reference sequence). There are 12 residues in the CDR3. Unmatched junction bases numbered 0, after V lost 6 bases and J lost 7 bases.

This clone was recorded a few times. The genes are TRBV7-8 and TRBJ2-3, with D possibly matching TRBD2 (5 bases). Deletions cut 6 bases from V and 1 base from J, with 17 bases between. From germline, CDR1 is SGHVS and CDR2 FQNEAQ. The CDR3 has 16 amino acids. CDR3: CASRPTGIGGTDTQYF. The DNA of the CDR3 is TGTGCCAGCAGACCAACCGGGATCGGGGGCACAGATACGCAGTATTTT.

This clone appeared once. This sequence joins TRBV30 and TRBJ2-1; D tentatively reads TRBD1 or TRBD2 (6 bases each). Germline loops: CDR1 GTSNPN, CDR2 SVGIG (reference sequence). Trimming removed 4 bases at V and 5 bases at J, with 15 bases between. This CDR3 spans 14 amino acids. The CDR3 DNA sequence: TGTGCCTGGAACTATGGAGGGGGTGACAATGAGCAGTTCTTC. Protein sequence: CAWNYGGGDNEQFF.